Following are 29 T cell receptor beta chains from one sample sequenced in a study of control samples from healthy donors and cancer patients. The assay was immunoSEQ multiplex PCR, and TCRdb's table has in-frame clones only and misses some. The sample has about 150,000 clones, over 85% seen once. Sequenced input: blood. Every receptor here comes from a man in his forties in good health.

The rearrangement joins TRBV4-1 to TRBJ2-1; 7 bases align to TRBD1. Germline values: CDR1 MGHRA, CDR2 YSYEKL. The CDR3 sequence is 15 residues long. V was clipped by 5 bases and J by 1 base; unmatched bases: 5. CDR3 DNA: TGCGCCAGCAGCTCCGACAGGGTTTCCTACAATGAGCAGTTCTTC. Translating it yields CASSSDRVSYNEQFF.

V is TRBV27 and J is TRBJ1-3, with 9 bases that match TRBD1. The CDR3 loop spans 15 amino acids. Trimming removed 6 bases from V and 0 bases from J; junction bases left unmatched: 3. The germline gives CDR1 MNHEY, CDR2 SMNVEV (reference sequence). The CDR3 DNA sequence: TGTGCCAGCAGGGGACAGGGAAACTCTGGAAACACCATATATTTT. It is translated as CASRGQGNSGNTIYF.

This rearrangement joins TRBV5-1 to TRBJ2-3; 7 nucleotides match TRBD2. CDR1 and CDR2 (germline): SGHRS, YFSETQ. The trim removed 5 bases at V and 2 bases at J, leaving 8 bases unmatched. The CDR3 consists of 15 residues. CDR3 coding DNA: TGCGCCAGCAGGAAGGGACTACCGATCACAGATACGCAGTATTTT. Its protein is CASRKGLPITDTQYF.

The chain couples TRBV24-1 to TRBJ1-2; 7 nucleotides align to TRBD1. Trimming removed 4 bases from V and 9 bases from J; junction bases left unmatched: 10. Germline CDR1 and CDR2: KGHDR and SFDVKD. CDR3 size: 14 residues. The CDR3 sequence: CATSDPDRVHRYTF. CDR3 sequence (DNA): TGTGCCACCAGTGACCCCGACAGGGTCCATCGCTACACCTTC.

The rearrangement joins TRBV27 to TRBJ2-1; D is undetermined. The CDR3 loop spans 11 amino acids. The germline V gene encodes CDR1 MNHEY and CDR2 SMNVEV (reference sequence). Between the trimmed V and J ends, which lost 5 bases and 4 bases, there was a span of 3 bases. DNA of the CDR3: TGTGCCAGCAGTCGATACAATGAGCAGTTCTTC. Its protein is CASSRYNEQFF.

This clone came up a few times. This chain links TRBV30 with TRBJ1-6; 10 nucleotides agree with TRBD1. Germline CDR1 reads GTSNPN; CDR2 reads SVGIG (reference sequence). V dropped 2 bases and J dropped 7; count of bases not matched to a gene: 5. The CDR3 runs to 15 residues. The CDR3 loop is CAWSPDRGHNSPLHF. The CDR3 region has the DNA TGTGCCTGGAGTCCCGACAGGGGGCACAATTCACCCCTCCACTTT.

The chain carries TRBV6-5 and TRBJ1-4; D is perhaps TRBD1 (5 bases). Germline CDR1 and CDR2: MNHEY and SVGAGI. CDR3 length: 13 amino acids. With 4 bases removed from V and 4 bases from J, the gap between germline ends came to 7 bases. The CDR3 coding sequence is TGTGCCAGCAGTTGGCAGGGTAATGAAAAACTGTTTTTT. This gives the protein CASSWQGNEKLFF.

This clone was observed a single time. The chain combines TRBV6-1 with TRBJ2-3; 10 positions agree with TRBD2. Germline V gene sequence: CDR1 MNHNS, CDR2 SASEGT. With 2 bases clipped from V and 4 bases from J, the junction kept 3 bases outside the gene matches. The CDR3 loop spans 15 amino acids. CDR3 loop: CASSEKAGGPDTQYF. Written as DNA, the CDR3 is TGTGCCAGCAGTGAAAAAGCGGGGGGGCCAGATACGCAGTATTTT.

This clone showed up just once. The CDR3 loop reads CASSQVQGPLYGYTF. The CDR3 nucleotides are TGTGCCAGCAGCCAAGTTCAGGGACCCCTCTATGGCTACACCTTC. The chain employs TRBV3-1 (or the pseudogene TRBV3-2) and TRBJ1-2, with TRBD1 as a possible D gene (5 bases). The CDR3 has 15 residues. With 1 base removed from V and 4 bases from J, the gap between germline ends came to 13 bases. Germline-derived CDR1 and CDR2 are LGHDT and YNNKEL (reference sequence).

The V gene is TRBV19, the J gene TRBJ1-1, with 9 nucleotides matching TRBD1. The CDR3 covers 13 residues. With 6 bases clipped from V and 11 bases from J, the junction kept 10 bases outside the gene matches. Germline CDR1 and CDR2: LNHDA and SQIVND (reference sequence). The DNA for the CDR3 is TGTGCCAGTAGCTCGACAGGGGGTTTGGGTGCTTTCTTT. It translates to CASSSTGGLGAFF. Drawing the rest from reference TRBV19 and TRBJ1-1, the complete variable domain is DGGITQSPKYLFRKEGQNVTLSCEQNLNHDAMYWYRQDPGQGLRLIYYSQIVNDFQKGDIAEGYSVSREKKESFPLTVTSAQKNPTAFYLCASSSTGGLGAFFGQGTRLTVV.

This chain joins TRBV2 and TRBJ2-3; no definite D call. V lost 7 bases and J lost 4, with 9 bases in between. This CDR3 region has 12 residues. Germline assignment: CDR1 SNHLY and CDR2 FYNNEI. In DNA, the CDR3 is TGTGCCAGCAACCGACTTGCAGATACGCAGTATTTT. Its protein product is CASNRLADTQYF.

This chain links TRBV4-1 with TRBJ2-2; no firm D call. The CDR3 spans 14 residues. The ends were cut back, 6 bases at V and 4 bases at J, with 12 bases in the middle. Germline V CDR1 and CDR2: MGHRA, YSYEKL. CDR3 nucleotide sequence: TGCGCCAGCAGAACCACAGTAGCCACCGGGGAGCTGTTTTTT. Translated: CASRTTVATGELFF.

CDR3 loop: CASSLDHLQGWGTGELFF. In DNA, the CDR3 is TGCGCCAGCAGCCTGGACCACCTCCAGGGCTGGGGGACCGGGGAGCTGTTTTTT. The V and J genes are TRBV5-1 and TRBJ2-2; D tentatively reads TRBD1 or TRBD2 (5 bases each). V lost 4 bases and J 5 bases, leaving 24 bases between the germline ends. This CDR3 contains 18 residues. Germline CDR1 is SGHRS and CDR2 is YFSETQ.

The gene calls are TRBV7-2 and TRBJ1-1; D perhaps matches TRBD1 (5 bases). Germline values: CDR1 SGHTA, CDR2 FQGNSA. The CDR3 has 15 residues. Trimming left V 5 bases short and J 1 base short, with 14 bases between. The CDR3 DNA is TGTGCCAGCAGCCAGGGTAAAAGTCGGAACACTGAAGCTTTCTTT. Translated: CASSQGKSRNTEAFF.

This clone occurred once. The J gene is TRBJ1-2, the V gene TRBV19, with D tentatively TRBD1 (6 bases). V gave up 4 bases and J gave up 7 bases, with 13 bases separating them. This CDR3 is 13 amino acids long. CDR1 and CDR2 from the germline V gene are LNHDA and SQIVND (reference sequence). As DNA, the CDR3 is TGTGCCAGTAGTACTCCAGGGGCGGGTGGCTACACCTTC. It specifies CASSTPGAGGYTF.

The CDR3 reads CASSYDGTGNTGELFF. The CDR3 nucleotides read TGTGCCAGCAGTTACGATGGGACAGGGAACACCGGGGAGCTGTTTTTT. The V and J genes are TRBV6-5 and TRBJ2-2, with 8 bases fitting TRBD1. The CDR3 extends over 16 amino acids. Trimming removed 2 bases from V and 1 base from J; junction bases left unmatched: 3. Germline V gene sequence: CDR1 MNHEY, CDR2 SVGAGI.

The chain combines TRBV12-3 or TRBV12-4 with TRBJ1-1; maybe TRBD1 (5 bases). Trimming shortened V by 7 bases and J by 4 bases, and 13 bases separated the two germline ends. CDR3 size: 13 residues. CDR3 DNA: TGTGCCAGCACCAAGGGGCTGCTCACTGAAGCTTTCTTT. Its translation: CASTKGLLTEAFF.

This chain uses TRBV7-2 with TRBJ1-2; no clear D gene. The germline V and J ends were trimmed by 3 bases and 8 bases, with 13 bases remaining between them. Germline V gene data show CDR1 as SGHTA and CDR2 as FQGNSA. CDR3 length: 13 amino acids. The CDR3 loop reads CASSLGTTGGYTF. The CDR3 DNA reads as TGTGCCAGCAGCTTGGGCACCACGGGAGGCTACACCTTC. The complete variable domain, with remaining parts taken from reference TRBV7-2 and TRBJ1-2, reads GAGVSQSPSNKVTEKGKDVELRCDPISGHTALYWYRQSLGQGLEFLIYFQGNSAPDKSGLPSDRFSAERTGGSVSTLTIQRTQQEDSAVYLCASSLGTTGGYTFGSGTRLTVV.

The J gene is TRBJ1-1, the V gene TRBV2, with TRBD1 matching 7 bases. CDR3 length equals 18 residues. Germline CDR1 is SNHLY and CDR2 is FYNNEI. V was clipped by 6 bases and J by 0 bases; unmatched bases: 16. The DNA for the CDR3 is TGTGCCAGCAGCAGACAGGGCGGGGTAGCGAGGCTGAACACTGAAGCTTTCTTT. Its translation: CASSRQGGVARLNTEAFF.

This chain links TRBV11-2 with TRBJ1-2, with D tentatively TRBD1 (5 bases). Trimming removed 1 base from V and 5 bases from J, with 11 bases in between. Germline V gene sequence: CDR1 SGHAT, CDR2 FQNNGV. This CDR3 comprises 14 residues. The CDR3 sequence: CASSLGGRLYGYTF. CDR3 coding DNA: TGTGCCAGCAGCTTAGGGGGACGGCTGTATGGCTACACCTTC.

The chain joins TRBV14 to TRBJ1-1; D is unresolved. The CDR3 is 14 amino acids. V dropped 0 bases and J dropped 10 bases, with 15 bases sitting between them. CDR1 is SGHDN and CDR2 is FVKESK in the germline V gene. DNA for the CDR3: TGTGCCAGCAGCCAAGATGGTGGCCTCGGTGGAGCTTTCTTT. It is translated as CASSQDGGLGGAFF.

Many counts were recorded for this clone. This chain connects TRBV19 to TRBJ1-2; TRBD1 agrees at 9 bases. The CDR3 length is 15 residues. The V gene's germline CDR1 is LNHDA and CDR2 SQIVND (reference sequence). The trim removed 4 bases at V and 4 bases at J, leaving 7 bases unmatched. In DNA form, the CDR3 reads TGTGCCAGTAGTACGGACAGGGGAGGGATCTATGGCTACACCTTC. Its translation is CASSTDRGGIYGYTF. The entire variable domain, with the rest obtained from reference TRBV19 and TRBJ1-2, is as follows: DGGITQSPKYLFRKEGQNVTLSCEQNLNHDAMYWYRQDPGQGLRLIYYSQIVNDFQKGDIAEGYSVSREKKESFPLTVTSAQKNPTAFYLCASSTDRGGIYGYTFGSGTRLTVV.

This chain links TRBV6-5 with TRBJ1-6; D possibly corresponds to TRBD1 (5 bases). In germline, CDR1 is MNHEY, CDR2 SVGAGI. There are 15 residues in the CDR3. V gave up 4 bases and J gave up 7 bases, with 14 bases separating them. The CDR3 reads CASSFRTGTNSPLHF. Written as DNA, the CDR3 is TGTGCCAGCAGTTTCCGGACCGGGACCAATTCACCCCTCCACTTT.

This chain joins TRBV5-4 and TRBJ2-3; perhaps TRBD2 as D (6 bases). Trimming took off 1 base at V and 1 base at J, with 13 bases between the two ends. This CDR3 is built from 16 residues. Per germline, CDR1 SGHNT and CDR2 YYREEE (reference sequence). The CDR3: CASSLRGGHRTDTQYF. CDR3 in DNA: TGTGCCAGCAGCTTGAGGGGAGGACACCGCACAGATACGCAGTATTTT.

The rearrangement uses TRBV5-1 and TRBJ2-1, with 8 bases aligning to TRBD2. Germline V lookup: CDR1 SGHRS, CDR2 YFSETQ. The CDR3 loop spans 16 amino acids. The V gene end was trimmed by 0 bases and the J gene end by 6 bases; junction bases not matched to a gene: 8. CDR3 DNA sequence: TGCGCCAGCAGCTTGGATACTAGCGGAGCACCCAATGAGCAGTTCTTC. This gives the protein CASSLDTSGAPNEQFF.

The chain combines TRBV6-5 with TRBJ2-3, with 9 nucleotides matching TRBD2. The germline V gene encodes CDR1 MNHEY and CDR2 SVGAGI. V shed 2 bases, J shed 3 bases, and the junction held 6 bases outside the gene matches. The CDR3 loop spans 16 amino acids. The CDR3, as DNA: TGTGCCAGCAGTTACGGAGCGGGGGGCGTGACAGATACGCAGTATTTT. Translation: CASSYGAGGVTDTQYF.

This chain links TRBV29-1 with TRBJ2-1; maybe TRBD2 (5 bases). CDR3 length equals 13 residues. Trimming shortened V by 7 bases and J by 4 bases, and 14 bases separated the two germline ends. CDR1 is SQVTM, CDR2 ANQGSEA, per germline. The CDR3 is CSGTDGRYNEQFF. The CDR3 DNA reads TGCAGCGGGACTGATGGCCGGTACAATGAGCAGTTCTTC.

The rearrangement links TRBV7-9 to TRBJ2-6; 8 bases match TRBD1. V lost 4 bases and J lost 0; bases outside the gene matches: 5. The germline V gene encodes CDR1 SEHNR and CDR2 FQNEAQ (reference sequence). The CDR3 length is 17 residues. The CDR3 nucleotides are TGTGCCAGCAGCTACGGACAGGGAATCTCTGGGGCCAACGTCCTGACTTTC. As protein: CASSYGQGISGANVLTF. The variable domain in full, with the rest retrieved from reference TRBV7-9 and TRBJ2-6, is DTGVSQNPRHKITKRGQNVTFRCDPISEHNRLYWYRQTLGQGPEFLTYFQNEAQLEKSRLLSDRFSAERPKGSFSTLEIQRTEQGDSAMYLCASSYGQGISGANVLTFGAGSRLTVL.

The CDR3 reads CASSLQGSSGANVLTF. The CDR3 DNA reads TGTGCCAGCAGCTTACAAGGGAGCTCTGGGGCCAACGTCCTGACTTTC. V is TRBV7-2 and J is TRBJ2-6; D is perhaps TRBD2 (5 bases). V lost 2 bases and J lost 0, with 8 bases in between. This CDR3 has 16 amino acids. Germline V CDR1 and CDR2: SGHTA, FQGNSA.